This T cell receptor beta chain was sequenced in a study of vaccination effects on CD4 cells after COVID-19. General study results and limits: Healthy vaccinees' vaccine-induced clones included only 1 of 255 cross-reacting with common cold coronaviruses.

Within the ViraFEST assay, antigen-specific CD4+ T cells underwent expansion with viral peptide pools prior to sequencing. Subsequent to a culture period of about nine days, CD4+ T cells were isolated. Testing of the vaccine recipients showed negative nucleocapsid antibodies and no prior SARS-CoV-2 infection. V dropped 2 bases and J dropped 5 bases, with 6 bases sitting between them. Germline V gene sequence: CDR1 SGHTA, CDR2 FQGNSA. The CDR3 loop spans 12 amino acids. The protocol was immunoSEQ multiplex PCR, while the TCRdb copy is restricted to in-frame clones and leaves out a portion. In the table there are approximately 74,000 clones, around 79% of which are singletons. Of note for this clone: Its antigen is as yet unknown.

The chain recombines TRBV7-2 with TRBJ2-5; D remains unclear. The starting material was CD4+ T cells from PBMCs cultured with HCoV-NL63 spike peptides, obtained before COVID-19 vaccination. This clonotype was sampled from a human donor who received a COVID-19 vaccine. DNA of the CDR3: TGTGCCAGCAGCTTAACGTGGGAGACCCAGTACTTC. It is translated as CASSLTWETQYF.